This T cell receptor (beta chain) was identified during a study of OX40 agonist ivuxolimab in advanced cancers. Study as a whole: The study reported partial responses in three patients: one hepatocellular carcinoma, two cutaneous melanoma.

This clone has only one observation. Its specificity is unknown. Study outcomes and limitations: More expanded clones were seen, on average, in CD8+ T cells than in CD4+. Clonal expansion by week 6 occurred in CD4+ and CD8+ blood T cells (at 0.1 to 3.0 mg/kg).

Germline-derived CDR1 and CDR2 are LGHNA and YSLEER. V dropped 0 bases and J dropped 6 bases, with 10 bases sitting between them. The CDR3 loop spans 14 amino acids. Autoimmune disease history or systemic immunosuppression led to patient exclusion. Profiled with immunoSEQ multiplex PCR; TCRdb holds only in-frame clones, not every one. This sample has approximately 75,000 clones; around 90% occur once, and the top ten carry about 0.4%. The chain joins TRBV4-3 to TRBJ2-3, with D maybe TRBD1 (5 bases). This clonotype originated in an adult with an advanced solid tumor such as melanoma, head and neck, liver or kidney cancer. Sequenced material: CD4+ or CD8+ T cells sorted from blood, taken in a trial of the OX40 agonist ivuxolimab. The CDR3, as DNA: TGCGCCAGCAGCCAAGATACCCAGGGTGATACGCAGTATTTT. Translated: CASSQDTQGDTQYF.